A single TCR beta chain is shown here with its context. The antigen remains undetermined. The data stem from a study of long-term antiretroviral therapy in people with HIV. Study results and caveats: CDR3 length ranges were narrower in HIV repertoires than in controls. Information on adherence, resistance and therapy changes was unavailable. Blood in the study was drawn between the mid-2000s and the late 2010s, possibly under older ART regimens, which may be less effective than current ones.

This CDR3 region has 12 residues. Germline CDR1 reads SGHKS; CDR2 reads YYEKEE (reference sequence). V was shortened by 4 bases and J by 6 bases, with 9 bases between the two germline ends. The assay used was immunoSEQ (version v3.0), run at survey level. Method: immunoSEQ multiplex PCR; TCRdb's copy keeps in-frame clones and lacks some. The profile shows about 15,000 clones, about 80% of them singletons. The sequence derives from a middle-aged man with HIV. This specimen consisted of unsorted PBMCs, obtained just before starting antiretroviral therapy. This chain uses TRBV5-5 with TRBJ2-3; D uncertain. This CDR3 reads CASSPETDTQYF. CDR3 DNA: TGTGCCAGCAGCCCGGAGACGGATACGCAGTATTTT.